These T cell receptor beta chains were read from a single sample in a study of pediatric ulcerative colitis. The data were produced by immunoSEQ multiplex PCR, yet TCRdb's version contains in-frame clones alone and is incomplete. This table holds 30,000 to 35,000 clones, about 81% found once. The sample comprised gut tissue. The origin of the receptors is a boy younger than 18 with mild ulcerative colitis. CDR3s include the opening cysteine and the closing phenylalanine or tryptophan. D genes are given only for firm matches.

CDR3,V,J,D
CASSSRDTGELFF,TRBV6-5,TRBJ2-2,.
CASSQDYKGLVETQYF,TRBV4-2,TRBJ2-5,.
CASSFGGDTEAFF,TRBV11-3,TRBJ1-1,.
CASSYSVRGQPQHF,TRBV6-5,TRBJ1-5,.
CASSVMGVYGYTF,TRBV7-9,TRBJ1-2,.
CASSLAGVPYEQYF,TRBV5-6,TRBJ2-7,.
CASSSMNANEQFF,TRBV7-3,TRBJ2-1,.
CASIGGWDTEAFF,TRBV6-1,TRBJ1-1,.
CASSSTTDQPQHF,TRBV5-8,TRBJ1-5,.
CASSQDEGDTEAFF,TRBV4-2,TRBJ1-1,.
CASSELNLQETQYF,TRBV2,TRBJ2-5,.
CASSPQGSYEAFF,TRBV7-9,TRBJ1-1,TRBD1
CASSVFNTGELFF,TRBV7-7,TRBJ2-2,.
CASSLLQTYEQYF,TRBV5-8,TRBJ2-7,.
CASSEDSPAVSGANVLTF,TRBV19,TRBJ2-6,.
CASSEYAGTGDSEQYF,TRBV10-2,TRBJ2-7,TRBD1
CASSSLRARGYTF,TRBV28,TRBJ1-2,.
CASSEALRYKSNEKLFF,TRBV2,TRBJ1-4,.
CASMKWDGYNEQFF,TRBV2,TRBJ2-1,.
CAWSVTGTQAGQPQHF,TRBV30,TRBJ1-5,.
CASSLWQGRDTDTQYF,TRBV27,TRBJ2-3,.
CASSIGTGVITDTQYF,TRBV19,TRBJ2-3,TRBD1
CASSYSGQGANYGYTF,TRBV6-5,TRBJ1-2,TRBD1
CALEGLAGGRYNEQFF,TRBV30,TRBJ2-1,TRBD2
CAWTTGAGNTIYF,TRBV30,TRBJ1-3,TRBD1
CASSPGYRQETQYF,TRBV5-1,TRBJ2-5,.
CASSFFPETEAFF,TRBV7-9,TRBJ1-1,.
CASSYSGENTEAFF,TRBV7-9,TRBJ1-1,.
CSARGLRWTQETQYF,TRBV29-1,TRBJ2-5,.
CASSLEAGYEQYF,TRBV5-1,TRBJ2-7,.
CAITRDRAGNTIYF,TRBV10-3,TRBJ1-3,TRBD1
CSVEFRMNTEAFF,TRBV29-1,TRBJ1-1,.
CASSLGRNFINNEQFF,TRBV5-6,TRBJ2-1,.
CASSPPSWAGGLNTEAFF,TRBV18,TRBJ1-1,.
CASSQEDREETQYF,TRBV4-1,TRBJ2-5,TRBD1
CASSRSPGQQETQYF,TRBV2,TRBJ2-5,.
CASSGSDEKLFF,TRBV6-1,TRBJ1-4,.
CASSVDAVGELFF,TRBV7-7,TRBJ2-2,.
CATSRVREGTQYF,TRBV15,TRBJ2-5,.
CASSQGLGYGYTF,TRBV4-2,TRBJ1-2,.